This T cell receptor (beta chain) comes out of a study of T cell responses to AZD1222 COVID-19 vaccine. For the study at large: Recipients boosted at about 4 weeks or about 12 weeks are pooled.

Clones were read by immunoSEQ multiplex PCR, and TCRdb kept only the in-frame ones, dropping some. Here the sample spans approximately 98,000 clones, 86% being singletons. Note on this clone: Antigen specificity is unknown.

Findings and caveats of the study: In the spike-specific TCR repertoire, nearly half reportedly target unmutated variant regions. Once two AZD1222 doses were given, Spike-specific TCR breadth and depth went up. Among the donors, most were white British and more were female, and clonal diversity was possibly underestimated.

The specimen comprised peripheral blood, sampled on day 0 of AZD1222 vaccination. This TCR derives from an adult in good health.

CDR3: CASSLGGQGAGNTIYF. As DNA, the CDR3 is TGTGCCAGCAGCTTAGGGGGACAGGGGGCTGGAAACACCATATATTTT. The chain couples TRBV7-8 to TRBJ1-3; 11 positions agree with TRBD1. The length of the CDR3 is 16 residues. Per the germline V gene, CDR1 is SGHVS and CDR2 is FQNEAQ. The V segment lost 1 base and the J segment 2 bases; nucleotides outside the gene matches: 1.